This T cell receptor (beta chain) appears in the sequencing data of a study of CD4 and CD8 cells across lung adenocarcinoma regions. Germline CDR1 and CDR2: MNHEY and SMNVEV (reference sequence). The CDR3 totals 13 residues. Trimming removed 6 bases at V and 10 bases at J, with 16 bases between. The patients had localized lung adenocarcinoma, a non-small cell subtype. By proportion, this clonotype is medium-sized. One entry per CDR3 protein, called by TCRdb with MiXCR from the PCR reads. This table has roughly 10,000 distinct CDR3 sequences, 40% to 65% appearing once. The receptor's source is a male donor with lung adenocarcinoma. The CD4 and CD8 labels of this study may be unreliable. The V and J genes are TRBV27 and TRBJ2-1; D is perhaps TRBD2 (5 bases). The sequenced sample was CD4+ T cells from the center of a lung tumor. Here the CDR3 DNA reads TGTGCCAGCAGCCAGGACGGAGGAGTAGAGCAGTTCTTC. Translating it yields CASSQDGGVEQFF.